This T cell receptor (beta chain) was obtained from a study of blood T cell repertoires in COVID-19. Study as a whole: Both acute and convalescent COVID-19 samples were obtained from the United States, Italy and Spain. T cells, B-cell-depleted T cells, or PBMCs supplied cDNA or gDNA.

Produced via immunoSEQ multiplex PCR; TCRdb's table is partial and in-frame only. The sample has approximately 130,000 clones; around nine tenths are singletons. CDR3 length equals 15 residues. The germline V gene encodes CDR1 LNHDA and CDR2 SQIVND (reference sequence). The V end lost 9 bases, the J end lost 2 bases, and 17 bases lay between the germline ends. The chain employs TRBV19 and TRBJ1-5, with a weak D call TRBD1 (5 bases). Sequencing was carried out using peripheral blood. The source is a man over 45 with acute or convalescent COVID-19. CDR3 protein: CASLSGARGNQPQHF. Written as DNA, the CDR3 is TGTGCCAGCCTAAGTGGGGCGCGAGGCAATCAGCCCCAGCATTTT.